These 5 T cell receptor beta chains were all obtained from the same sample, sequenced in a study of blood T cell repertoires in COVID-19. Using immunoSEQ multiplex PCR, the repertoire was profiled, and TCRdb retains in-frame clones only, with some absent. Here the sample spans some 140,000 clones, almost 85% being singletons. The sequenced sample consisted of PBMCs or T cells enriched from blood (not recorded which). These receptor sequences come from a man in his forties with acute COVID-19.

The rearrangement uses TRBV4-3 and TRBJ2-7, with 9 bases identical to TRBD2. V trimming: 1 base; J trimming: 2 bases; junction bases outside the gene matches: 3. Germline values: CDR1 LGHNA, CDR2 YSLEER. CDR3 length equals 15 residues. The CDR3 reads CASSQALAGTYEQYF. The CDR3 coding sequence is TGCGCCAGCAGCCAAGCTCTAGCGGGAACCTACGAGCAGTACTTC.

The V call is TRBV18, the J call TRBJ2-7; 9 bases align to TRBD1. CDR1 is KGHSH and CDR2 is LQKENI in the germline V gene. With V trimmed by 2 bases and J by 3 bases, 5 bases remained unmatched. CDR3 length: 15 amino acids. The CDR3 nucleotides are TGTGCCAGCTCACCAACAGGGGGCGGGATCTACGAGCAGTACTTC. The encoded protein is CASSPTGGGIYEQYF.

This sequence joins TRBV6-5 and TRBJ1-5, with D possibly matching TRBD1 (5 bases). This CDR3 has 13 residues. From germline, CDR1 is MNHEY and CDR2 SVGAGI. With 7 bases removed from V and 3 bases from J, the gap between germline ends came to 10 bases. CDR3 in amino acids: CASKPGLNQPQHF. The CDR3 DNA reads TGTGCCAGCAAACCGGGACTCAATCAGCCCCAGCATTTT.

This chain uses TRBV4-3 with TRBJ2-3, with D maybe TRBD2 (6 bases). CDR1 and CDR2 (germline): LGHNA, YSLEER. V was pared by 0 bases and J by 4 bases, with 14 bases between. This CDR3 spans 16 amino acids. The CDR3 reads CASSQDFGGWADTQYF. The CDR3 DNA reads TGCGCCAGCAGCCAAGATTTCGGAGGGTGGGCAGATACGCAGTATTTT.

V is TRBV28 and J is TRBJ2-7, with 10 bases that match TRBD2. The ends lost 5 bases at V and 0 bases at J; junction bases unmatched: 1. Germline V gives CDR1 MDHEN, CDR2 SYDVKM. The CDR3 runs to 14 residues. The CDR3 bases are TGTGCCAGCAGTCCTAGCGGGAGCTCCTACGAGCAGTACTTC. It yields the protein CASSPSGSSYEQYF.